Below, 6 T cell receptor beta chains from the same sample are listed, as sequenced in a study of blood T cells in healthy people across ages. Primed by a sample-barcoded 5' primer and a J-beta primer mix, a second PCR proceeded for roughly 7 to 11 cycles. TCRdb recomputed calls from the 5' RACE reads with MiXCR, one row per CDR3 protein. The table has about 670,000 distinct CDR3 sequences, 35% to 50% seen once. Sequenced material: blood. Every receptor here comes from a man at least 80 years old in good health.

This clonotype has only a few counts. The chain carries TRBV27 and TRBJ2-1; the match to TRBD1 covers 12 bases. V lost 4 bases to trimming and J lost 13 bases; unmatched junction nucleotides: 11. CDR1 is MNHEY and CDR2 is SMNVEV in the germline V gene (reference sequence). The CDR3 sequence is 15 residues long. The CDR3: CASSSGTGGEETQFF. CDR3 bases: TGTGCCAGCAGTTCCGGGACAGGGGGCGAGGAGACCCAGTTCTTC.

This clonotype was detected a few times. CDR3 sequence reads: CSAQDRTGETQYF. The CDR3 coding sequence is TGCAGTGCTCAGGACAGGACGGGGGAGACCCAGTACTTC. This chain joins TRBV20-1 and TRBJ2-5, with 7 nucleotides matching TRBD1. Trimming removed 5 bases from V and 5 bases from J; junction bases left unmatched: 8. Germline CDR1 and CDR2: DFQATT and SNEGSKA (reference sequence). The length of the CDR3 is 13 residues.

J is TRBJ2-1 and V is TRBV24-1; 8 bases map to TRBD2. The DNA end lines up better with TRBJ2-7; the J call may be wrong. The CDR3 has 15 amino acids. CDR1 and CDR2 (germline): KGHDR, SFDVKD. CDR3 amino acids: CATSDWSGSSDEQYF. In DNA form, the CDR3 reads TGTGCCACCAGTGATTGGAGCGGGAGTTCCGATGAGCAGTACTTC.

V is TRBV7-9 and J is TRBJ1-2; 10 bases agree with TRBD1. The germline gives CDR1 SEHNR, CDR2 FQNEAQ (reference sequence). This CDR3 region has 15 residues. V shed 5 bases, J shed 6 bases, and the junction held 9 bases outside the gene matches. The CDR3 coding sequence is TGTGCCAGCAGCCAAGCGGGACAGGGGTCCGATGGCTACACCTTC. It encodes CASSQAGQGSDGYTF. The full variable domain, in which reference TRBV7-9 and TRBJ1-2 provide the parts outside the CDR3, is DTGVSQNPRHKITKRGQNVTFRCDPISEHNRLYWYRQTLGQGPEFLTYFQNEAQLEKSRLLSDRFSAERPKGSFSTLEIQRTEQGDSAMYLCASSQAGQGSDGYTFGSGTRLTVV.

The V call is TRBV12-3 or TRBV12-4, the J call TRBJ2-5; the match to TRBD2 covers 11 bases. The ends lost 6 bases at V and 11 bases at J; junction bases unmatched: 14. The CDR3 has 15 amino acids. DNA for the CDR3: TGTGCCAGCAGATTGACTAGCGGGGAACCTGGGGAGCAGTACTTC. Protein sequence: CASRLTSGEPGEQYF.

This chain connects TRBV3-1 to TRBJ2-3, with D maybe TRBD2 (6 bases). Trimming stripped 5 bases from V and 1 base from J, with 10 bases between. CDR1 is LGHDT and CDR2 is YNNKEL in the germline V gene (reference sequence). The CDR3 runs 14 residues. CDR3: CASSNIAGTDTQYF. The CDR3 region has the DNA TGTGCCAGCAGCAACATAGCGGGCACAGATACGCAGTATTTT.